Shown below are 31 T cell receptor beta chains from a single sample sequenced in a study of cytomegalovirus exposure and HLA in healthy donors. PCR involved 60 Vbeta and 13 Jbeta primers. Produced via immunoSEQ multiplex PCR; TCRdb's table is partial and in-frame only. Of about 160,000 clones detected, more than 75% appear once; the ten largest clones hold more than 2%. Sequenced input: PBMCs. The origin of the receptors is a man aged 18-30 years in good health and CMV-seropositive.

V and J are TRBV4-3 and TRBJ1-4; weak D call: TRBD1 (5 bases). Trimming shortened V by 1 base and J by 4 bases, and 13 bases separated the two germline ends. This CDR3 region has 16 residues. Germline V gene data show CDR1 as LGHNA and CDR2 as YSLEER. This CDR3 reads CASSQATETYNEKLFF. In DNA, the CDR3 is TGCGCCAGCAGCCAAGCGACAGAGACTTATAATGAAAAACTGTTTTTT.

The chain joins TRBV6-5 to TRBJ1-1; the D gene is possibly TRBD1 (6 bases). This CDR3 has 16 residues. Germline values: CDR1 MNHEY, CDR2 SVGAGI. V was trimmed by 2 bases and J by 0 bases, leaving 13 bases between them. CDR3 sequence reads: CASSYSFGGMNTEAFF. The CDR3 DNA reads as TGTGCCAGCAGTTACAGTTTTGGGGGCATGAACACTGAAGCTTTCTTT.

Details on this clone: At one boundary the junction diverges from the germline segment, which might be a read error. CDR3 sequence reads: CSSSLPVQGPNEKLFF. The DNA for the CDR3 is TGTTCCAGCAGCCTTCCTGTTCAGGGCCCGAATGAAAAACTGTTTTTT. The chain is built from TRBV7-9 and TRBJ1-4; tentative D call: TRBD1 (5 bases). In germline, CDR1 is SEHNR, CDR2 FQNEAQ (reference sequence). The CDR3 consists of 16 residues.

The chain has TRBV11-2 and TRBJ2-7, with D hard to call. Trimming pared 3 bases from V and 7 bases from J, leaving 10 bases between. CDR1 SGHAT and CDR2 FQNNGV come from the germline V gene. This CDR3 is 12 amino acids long. CDR3 bases: TGTGCCAGCAGCTTTCTGGGCGATGAGCAGTACTTC. It translates to CASSFLGDEQYF. The variable domain in full, with the rest retrieved from reference TRBV11-2 and TRBJ2-7, is EAGVAQSPRYKIIEKRQSVAFWCNPISGHATLYWYQQILGQGPKLLIQFQNNGVVDDSQLPKDRFSAERLKGVDSTLKIQPAKLEDSAVYLCASSFLGDEQYFGPGTRLTVT.

This clone appeared once. The chain is built from TRBV13 and TRBJ1-4; 7 bases match TRBD1. CDR3 size: 14 residues. With V trimmed by 4 bases and J by 4 bases, 3 bases remained unmatched. Germline assignment: CDR1 PRHDT and CDR2 FYEKMQ (reference sequence). CDR3 loop: CASSSGTVNEKLFF. Here the CDR3 DNA reads TGTGCCAGCAGCTCCGGGACAGTTAATGAAAAACTGTTTTTT.

V gene TRBV7-9 combines with J gene TRBJ2-3; 9 positions agree with TRBD1. V dropped 5 bases and J dropped 9; count of bases not matched to a gene: 6. This CDR3 comprises 13 residues. Per germline, CDR1 SEHNR and CDR2 FQNEAQ (reference sequence). DNA of the CDR3: TGTGCCAGCAGCACGCCTACAGGGGGCACGCAGTATTTT. Its protein product is CASSTPTGGTQYF.

The chain joins TRBV7-2 to TRBJ2-7, with D unresolved. The CDR3 length is 11 residues. V gave up 6 bases and J gave up 2 bases, with 5 bases separating them. The germline V gene encodes CDR1 SGHTA and CDR2 FQGNSA. The CDR3, as DNA: TGTGCCAGCAGTTCCACCTACGAGCAGTACTTC. It is translated as CASSSTYEQYF.

J is TRBJ1-2 and V is TRBV14; D possibly corresponds to TRBD1 (6 bases). Germline loops: CDR1 SGHDN, CDR2 FVKESK. The CDR3 is made up of 16 amino acids. V lost 2 bases and J 5 bases, leaving 18 bases between the germline ends. Here the CDR3 reads CASSQSGQNPWYGYTF. The CDR3 DNA sequence: TGTGCCAGCAGCCAATCCGGACAGAACCCTTGGTATGGCTACACCTTC.

The rearrangement links TRBV2 to TRBJ2-2; TRBD2 is a possible D gene (5 bases). The CDR3 is 17 amino acids. Deletions cut 8 bases from V and 0 bases from J, with 19 bases between. Germline CDR1 reads SNHLY; CDR2 reads FYNNEI. CDR3 coding DNA: TGTGCCAGCGGATGGGCAGGAGGCGCCACGAACACCGGGGAGCTGTTTTTT. Translation: CASGWAGGATNTGELFF.

The V gene is TRBV6-6, the J gene TRBJ1-2, with D tentatively TRBD1 (5 bases). The CDR3 has 13 residues. The ends were cut back, 6 bases at V and 7 bases at J, with 15 bases in the middle. The V gene's germline CDR1 is MNHNY and CDR2 SVGAGI (reference sequence). The DNA of the CDR3 is TGTGCCAGCAGGGAAACAGGTACTCTTGGCTACACCTTC. Its translation is CASRETGTLGYTF.

This clone was seen a few times. The genes are TRBV6-5 and TRBJ2-7, with TRBD2 matching over 9 bases. This CDR3 is built from 15 residues. V dropped 5 bases and J dropped 4; count of bases not matched to a gene: 9. Germline CDR1 and CDR2: MNHEY and SVGAGI. Written as DNA, the CDR3 is TGTGCCAGCAGTAACCGGGCTAGCGGGGCATACGAGCAGTACTTC. Translating gives CASSNRASGAYEQYF.

The CDR3 region is CASSLAQNTEAFF. DNA of the CDR3: TGTGCCAGCAGCTTAGCACAGAACACTGAAGCTTTCTTT. This chain joins TRBV7-8 and TRBJ1-1, with unresolved D. This CDR3 has 13 amino acids. V lost 0 bases and J 1 base, leaving 3 bases between the germline ends. Per the germline V gene, CDR1 is SGHVS and CDR2 is FQNEAQ.

The chain carries TRBV19 and TRBJ1-2, with a tentative D call TRBD1 (6 bases). This CDR3 has 14 residues. V was pared by 3 bases and J by 4 bases, with 12 bases between. The germline CDR1 and CDR2 sequences are LNHDA and SQIVND (reference sequence). The CDR3 region is CASSISTGTYGYTF. The DNA for the CDR3 is TGTGCCAGTAGTATTTCGACAGGCACCTATGGCTACACCTTC.

The J gene is TRBJ2-5, the V gene TRBV4-1, with TRBD2 identical over 11 bases. In germline, CDR1 is MGHRA, CDR2 YSYEKL. V dropped 4 bases and J dropped 6; count of bases not matched to a gene: 13. This CDR3 has 17 amino acids. The CDR3 nucleotides are TGCGCCAGCAGCCGGGTCGGGGTAGCGGGGGGGCCAAAGACCCAGTACTTC. Translation gives CASSRVGVAGGPKTQYF.

Notes on this clone: The sample holds other DNA sequences that translate to the same CDR3. This CDR3 is CASSLVANTEAFF. As DNA, the CDR3 is TGTGCCAGCAGCTTAGTGGCCAACACTGAAGCTTTCTTT. This chain uses TRBV11-2 with TRBJ1-1; unclear D gene. CDR1 is SGHAT, CDR2 FQNNGV, per germline. V was clipped by 1 base and J by 2 bases, with 5 bases between them. This CDR3 is 13 amino acids long.

The chain employs TRBV5-1 and TRBJ2-5, with 10 bases fitting TRBD2. J was trimmed by 7 bases and V by 2 bases; bases with no gene match: 5. Germline V gene lookup returns CDR1 SGHRS and CDR2 YFSETQ. CDR3 size: 14 residues. The CDR3 nucleotides read TGCGCCAGCAGCTTTACTAGCGGGGTCTTGACCCAGTACTTC. It yields the protein CASSFTSGVLTQYF.

CDR3 in DNA: TGTGCCAGCAGTACAGGAGGGAGTAGCTATGGCTACACCTTC. This codes for CASSTGGSSYGYTF. The gene calls are TRBV2 and TRBJ1-2, with D possibly matching TRBD1 (5 bases). The germline V gene encodes CDR1 SNHLY and CDR2 FYNNEI. The CDR3 extends over 14 amino acids. Trimming left V 5 bases short and J 4 bases short, with 14 bases between.

A word on this clone: The junction shows a germline mismatch at one end, possibly a read error. The rearrangement uses TRBV7-9 and TRBJ1-1; 8 bases are a match to TRBD1. The CDR3 has 15 amino acids. Germline lookup yields CDR1 SEHNR and CDR2 FQNEAQ (reference sequence). This CDR3 reads CSSSGPGQAPGGAFF. Written as DNA, the CDR3 is TGTTCCAGCAGCGGTCCGGGACAGGCGCCCGGTGGAGCTTTCTTT.

The chain joins TRBV27 to TRBJ2-3, with a tentative D call TRBD2 (5 bases). This CDR3 spans 14 amino acids. Trimming took 5 bases from V and 6 from J, leaving 15 bases between them. From germline, CDR1 is MNHEY and CDR2 SMNVEV (reference sequence). CDR3 DNA: TGTGCCAGCAGTCAGGCAGAATGGAGGGATACGCAGTATTTT. It yields the protein CASSQAEWRDTQYF.

The chain combines TRBV7-9 with TRBJ1-2; D is undetermined. The germline gives CDR1 SEHNR, CDR2 FQNEAQ (reference sequence). V was cut by 6 bases and J by 5 bases, with 16 bases left in between. The CDR3 has 14 residues. CDR3 DNA sequence: TGTGCCAGCAGTATTGAGAGCTCCCTTTATGGCTACACCTTC. Translating gives CASSIESSLYGYTF.

The chain links TRBV7-2 to TRBJ2-4; 14 nucleotides agree with TRBD2. This CDR3 is built from 16 residues. Germline assignment: CDR1 SGHTA and CDR2 FQGNSA. Unmatched junction bases numbered 9, after V lost 5 bases and J lost 9 bases. The CDR3 nucleotides are TGTGCCAGCAGCCTTTACGGACTAGCGGGGGGAGGCATTCAGTACTTC. Amino acids: CASSLYGLAGGGIQYF.

This chain joins TRBV7-2 and TRBJ1-2, with 7 bases that match TRBD1. This CDR3 has 13 amino acids. Losses at the gene ends were 5 bases for V and 7 bases for J; bases not matched to a gene: 7. Germline assignment: CDR1 SGHTA and CDR2 FQGNSA. The CDR3: CASSLRTGAGYTF. The CDR3 nucleotides read TGTGCCAGCAGCCTCAGGACAGGCGCTGGCTACACCTTC.

The chain joins TRBV6-1 to TRBJ1-2, with 11 nucleotides matching TRBD1. V was pared by 4 bases and J by 4 bases, with 2 bases of the junction left unmatched. The CDR3 has 14 residues. Germline V gene sequence: CDR1 MNHNS, CDR2 SASEGT. CDR3 amino acids: CASSGDRGGYGYTF. Written as DNA, the CDR3 is TGTGCCAGCAGTGGGGACAGGGGGGGCTATGGCTACACCTTC.

V and J are TRBV19 and TRBJ1-2, with D perhaps matching TRBD1 (5 bases). Trimming cost V 3 bases and J 4 bases, with 18 bases left between them. This CDR3 is built from 16 residues. Germline V gene data show CDR1 as LNHDA and CDR2 as SQIVND (reference sequence). Here the CDR3 DNA reads TGTGCCAGTAGTATGGGGCCAGTTGGGGCTCCCTATGGCTACACCTTC. Its translation is CASSMGPVGAPYGYTF.

The chain is built from TRBV5-6 and TRBJ1-1, with D possibly TRBD1 on 5 matching bases. With 2 bases removed from V and 1 base from J, the gap between germline ends came to 6 bases. Germline CDR1 is SGHDT and CDR2 is YYEEEE. The CDR3 covers 13 residues. CDR3 sequence: CASSFGQNTEAFF. The CDR3 DNA sequence: TGTGCCAGCAGCTTCGGACAGAACACTGAAGCTTTCTTT.

The chain carries TRBV5-6 and TRBJ2-7; 7 bases are shared with TRBD1. V dropped 3 bases and J dropped 7; count of bases not matched to a gene: 16. Germline values: CDR1 SGHDT, CDR2 YYEEEE. The CDR3 has 16 amino acids. CDR3 amino acids: CASSSTPGTVFDEQYF. DNA of the CDR3: TGTGCCAGCAGCTCGACCCCCGGGACAGTGTTTGATGAGCAGTACTTC.

The CDR3 protein is CASSYRTGDLPLHF. The DNA for the CDR3 is TGTGCCAGCAGTTATAGAACAGGGGATCTACCCCTCCACTTT. The chain recombines TRBV6-6 with TRBJ1-6, with TRBD1 matching over 7 bases. Germline V lookup: CDR1 MNHNY, CDR2 SVGAGI (reference sequence). The trim removed 3 bases at V and 12 bases at J, leaving 8 bases unmatched. The CDR3 extends over 14 amino acids.

This chain joins TRBV5-1 and TRBJ2-5, with 16 bases that match TRBD2. The germline V gene encodes CDR1 SGHRS and CDR2 YFSETQ. The CDR3 covers 18 residues. After removal of 4 bases from V and 4 bases from J, the junction contained 10 bases not matched to a gene. CDR3 sequence: CASSQGLAGGPGRETQYF. CDR3 sequence (DNA): TGCGCCAGCAGCCAGGGACTAGCGGGGGGGCCCGGTAGAGAGACCCAGTACTTC.

The chain recombines TRBV9 with TRBJ2-5, with D possibly matching TRBD1 (6 bases). This CDR3 has 15 amino acids. In germline, CDR1 is SGDLS, CDR2 YYNGEE. The V end was cut by 3 bases, the J end by 1 base, with 13 bases between. The DNA of the CDR3 is TGTGCCAGCAGCGCAGATGGACAGACCCAAGAGACCCAGTACTTC. Translating gives CASSADGQTQETQYF.

This chain joins TRBV9 and TRBJ1-1; D is possibly TRBD1 (5 bases). V was pared by 0 bases and J by 4 bases, with 10 bases between. The CDR3 is made up of 14 amino acids. Germline V gives CDR1 SGDLS, CDR2 YYNGEE. CDR3 sequence: CASSVGGTATEAFF. CDR3 DNA: TGTGCCAGCAGCGTAGGCGGGACGGCCACTGAAGCTTTCTTT.

The genes are TRBV13 and TRBJ1-4, with 9 bases that match TRBD1. There are 16 residues in the CDR3. The germline V gene encodes CDR1 PRHDT and CDR2 FYEKMQ (reference sequence). The trim removed 5 bases at V and 0 bases at J, leaving 4 bases unmatched. The DNA for the CDR3 is TGTGCCAGCAGCGGCCGGGACAGGGCAACTAATGAAAAACTGTTTTTT. This gives the protein CASSGRDRATNEKLFF.